This TCR beta chain was recorded in a study of blood T cell repertoires in COVID-19. As handled by the study authors: Amplifying reference gene primers gave estimates of nucleated cell counts. Data came from immunoSEQ multiplex PCR; TCRdb stores just in-frame clones and leaves some out. The DNA was the basis for D and trimming; V, J and clone size are from that table. The repertoire has under 200,000 clones, 84% of them found once; the top ten carry under 3.5%. This CDR3 is built from 16 residues. Germline assignment: CDR1 SGHTA and CDR2 FQGNSA. V lost 5 bases and J lost 3; bases outside the gene matches: 6.

The sample comprised peripheral blood. The sequence derives from a woman of 80 years or more with COVID-19, enrolled during active disease. This sequence joins TRBV7-2 and TRBJ2-7, with 14 nucleotides matching TRBD2. The CDR3 is CASSPRTSGGSYEQYF. The CDR3 DNA sequence: TGTGCCAGCAGCCCAAGGACTAGCGGGGGGAGCTACGAGCAGTACTTC.